The 8 T cell receptor beta chains below all came from one sample that was sequenced in a study of T cell clonality in common variable immunodeficiency. Study-level points and caveats: Reportedly, TCR beta sequences from common variable immunodeficiency showed fewer deletions and N-nucleotide insertions.

Produced via immunoSEQ multiplex PCR; TCRdb's table is partial and in-frame only. The table lists about 28,000 clones, no singletons, with 3.2% in the top ten. Antigen specificity for these receptors is unknown. Sequencing was carried out using peripheral blood mononuclear cells. All receptors come from a human donor with common variable immunodeficiency.

At least ten counts were recorded for this clone. The read ends 3 residues before the CDR3 terminus; that terminus is restored from the germline J gene. The rearrangement joins TRBV18 to TRBJ1-4, with 9 nucleotides matching TRBD1. Trimming at V came to 3 bases and at J to 10 bases, leaving 12 bases not matched to a gene. The CDR3 runs 16 residues. Germline V CDR1 and CDR2: KGHSH, LQKENI. The CDR3 reads CASSPNVGRTGVKLFF. The sequenced CDR3 bases are TGTGCCAGCTCACCGAACGTTGGTAGGACAGGGGTAAAA.

This clone was picked up a small number of times. The CDR3 end falls 3 residues outside the read, so it is completed with the germline J gene. The V call is TRBV2, the J call TRBJ1-1, with unresolved D. The germline V and J ends were trimmed by 8 bases and 4 bases, with 14 bases remaining between them. Germline V gene data show CDR1 as SNHLY and CDR2 as FYNNEI. The CDR3 consists of 13 residues. The CDR3 protein is CASHQDSLTEAFF. CDR3 DNA (partial): TGTGCCAGCCATCAGGACTCACTCACTGAA.

About this clone: The read finishes 3 residues shy of the CDR3 end, and the germline J gene is used to complete it. The chain has TRBV20-1 and TRBJ2-7, with 9 bases identical to TRBD1. The junction had 10 bases not matched to a gene; V was cut back by 7 bases and J by 3 bases. The CDR3 spans 14 residues. CDR1 DFQATT and CDR2 SNEGSKA come from the germline V gene (reference sequence). The CDR3: CSVSPGQGGYEQYF. The part of the CDR3 DNA that was read is TGCAGTGTTAGCCCGGGACAGGGAGGCTACGAG.

This clone was counted at least ten times. The CDR3 end is not reached by the read, which stops 3 residues before it; the germline J gene fills it in. This rearrangement joins TRBV19 to TRBJ2-7, with 7 bases aligning to TRBD2. The CDR3 consists of 14 residues. Germline V gene lookup returns CDR1 LNHDA and CDR2 SQIVND (reference sequence). The V and J ends lost 3 bases and 3 bases, in that order; junction bases with no gene match: 5. The CDR3 loop is CASSMASGHYEQYF. Incomplete CDR3 DNA: TGTGCCAGTAGTATGGCTAGCGGCCACTACGAG.

This clone was counted many times. Incomplete CDR3 DNA: TGTGCCAGCAGTGACCAAAGCGGGAGTACAGATACG. Residues: CASSDQSGSTDT. In full, the CDR3 is CASSDQSGSTDTQYF. V and J are TRBV6-1 and TRBJ2-3, with TRBD2 matching over 8 bases. The read terminates 3 residues before the CDR3 end, so the remaining end is supplied by the germline J gene. V shed 3 bases, J shed 3 bases, and the junction held 5 bases outside the gene matches. Germline lookup yields CDR1 MNHNS and CDR2 SASEGT. The CDR3 loop spans 15 amino acids.

This clone was counted at least ten times. Read sequence stops 3 residues before the CDR3 end, and the germline J gene provides the missing end. The J gene is TRBJ1-5, the V gene TRBV19, with D possibly matching TRBD1 (5 bases). Germline V gene data show CDR1 as LNHDA and CDR2 as SQIVND (reference sequence). The CDR3 sequence is 13 residues long. Between the trimmed V and J ends, which lost 6 bases and 5 bases, there was a span of 11 bases. CDR3 bases read: TGTGCCAGTAGCCAGACAGTGCATCAGCCC. It translates to CASSQTVHQP. The whole CDR3 is CASSQTVHQPQHF.

This clone came up a few times. Sequencing ends 3 residues short of the CDR3 end; the germline J gene provides the rest. The V gene is TRBV20-1, the J gene TRBJ2-1, with TRBD1 matching 8 bases. From germline, CDR1 is DFQATT and CDR2 SNEGSKA (reference sequence). The V gene end was trimmed by 0 bases and the J gene end by 3 bases; junction bases not matched to a gene: 1. CDR3 length equals 14 residues. Incomplete CDR3 DNA: TGCAGTGCTAGAGACGACAGGGGCTACAATGAG. Its translation: CSARDDRGYNE. The whole CDR3 reads CSARDDRGYNEQFF.

This clone was recorded at least ten times. The read ends 3 residues early relative to the CDR3; the germline J gene fills the gap. This chain uses TRBV18 with TRBJ2-7; 9 nucleotides match TRBD2. Germline assignment: CDR1 KGHSH and CDR2 LQKENI. The J segment lost 4 bases and the V segment lost 4 bases, leaving 11 bases of the junction unmatched. CDR3 length: 16 amino acids. CDR3 region: CASSLIAGVRAYEQYF. The sequenced CDR3 bases are TGTGCCAGCTCACTAATAGCGGGAGTTAGGGCTTACGAG.